This is a list of T cell receptor beta chains from one sample in a study of cytomegalovirus exposure and HLA in healthy donors. The data were produced by immunoSEQ multiplex PCR, yet TCRdb's version contains in-frame clones alone and is incomplete. The data hold fewer than 200,000 clones, with roughly 96% observed a single time. The specimen sequenced was PBMCs. Receptors originate from a woman aged 18 to 35 in good health and CMV-seronegative. Both conserved end residues are part of each CDR3. D genes are given only for firm matches. Rows give clone size only sometimes, using once, few, many, or a class for an expanded clone.

J,size,D,V,DNA,CDR3
TRBJ2-5,-,-,TRBV4-3,TGCGCCAGCAGCCAAGTACGGGATCTAGAGACCCAGTACTTC,CASSQVRDLETQYF
TRBJ2-7,-,TRBD2,TRBV11-2,TGTGCCAGCAGCCTCCCGACCGGGACTAGTGGCGAGCAGTACTTC,CASSLPTGTSGEQYF
TRBJ2-5,-,-,TRBV11-3,TGTGCCAGCAGCTTTGGCGGAACCCCCCAAGAGACCCAGTACTTC,CASSFGGTPQETQYF
TRBJ2-3,once,TRBD1,TRBV20-1,TGCAGTGCTAGGACTCCGGACAGGCCCGATTTT,CSARTPDRPDF
TRBJ2-1,once,-,TRBV7-2,TGTGCCAGCAGCTCACAGGGTGGCAATGAGCAGTTCTTC,CASSSQGGNEQFF
TRBJ1-2,-,TRBD1,TRBV2,TGTGCCAGCAGGGGGACAGGACAATCATATGGCTACACCTTC,CASRGTGQSYGYTF
TRBJ1-2,-,-,TRBV6-5,TGTGCCAGCAGCGGACAGAACTATGGCTACACCTTC,CASSGQNYGYTF
TRBJ2-7,-,TRBD2,TRBV15,TGTGCCACCAGTTCCAGGCTGGGTAGCGGGGTCGAGCAGTACTTC,CATSSRLGSGVEQYF
TRBJ2-7,-,-,TRBV5-1,TGCGCCAGCAGCTTGACGACAGTTTACGAGCAGTACTTC,CASSLTTVYEQYF
TRBJ1-2,-,TRBD1,TRBV7-2,TGTGCCAGCAGCTTCCTGCTCCTTGCCACAGGGGGTAAAGGTGGCTACACCTTC,CASSFLLLATGGKGGYTF
TRBJ2-3,-,TRBD1,TRBV18,TGTGCCAGCTCAGCGAGGGACAGGAGCTCCGATACGCAGTATTTT,CASSARDRSSDTQYF
TRBJ2-1,-,TRBD1,TRBV18,TGTGCCAGCTCACTGACAGGGGACTACAATGAGCAGTTCTTC,CASSLTGDYNEQFF
TRBJ2-2,-,-,TRBV5-1,TGCGCCAGCAGCTCGGACTTATCGCCCGGGGAGCTGTTTTTT,CASSSDLSPGELFF
TRBJ2-1,-,TRBD1,TRBV27,TGTGCCAGCAGTGTACAGGGGTTGTTCAATGAGCAGTTCTTC,CASSVQGLFNEQFF
TRBJ2-3,-,-,TRBV7-9,TGTGCCAGCGCATTCGACAAAAGGGGGGATACGCAGTATTTT,CASAFDKRGDTQYF
TRBJ2-1,-,TRBD2,TRBV4-3,TGCGCCAGCAGCCAAGATCTAGGGACTAGCGGGTCCAATGAGCAGTTCTTC,CASSQDLGTSGSNEQFF
TRBJ1-2,-,-,TRBV7-2,TGTGCCAGCAGCTTAAAATTTGGAGGGACCTATGGCTACACCTTC,CASSLKFGGTYGYTF
TRBJ1-2,few,-,TRBV7-6,TGTGCCAGCAGCGCGGGCCCCGGGGCTAACTATGGCTACACCTTC,CASSAGPGANYGYTF
TRBJ1-2,-,-,TRBV19,TGTGCCAGTAGTATCCTTCTAGCTAACTATGGCTACACCTTC,CASSILLANYGYTF
TRBJ2-2,-,-,TRBV5-8,TGTGCCAGCAGCTTGGGGACAACAGCGAACACCGGGGAGCTGTTTTTT,CASSLGTTANTGELFF
TRBJ1-5,-,-,TRBV5-1,TGCGCCAGCAGCTTGTCCGGGGATAGCAATCAGCCCCAGCATTTT,CASSLSGDSNQPQHF
TRBJ2-5,-,TRBD2,TRBV2,TGTGCCAGCAGTGAGTTGCTAGCGGGGGGAGAGACCCAGTACTTC,CASSELLAGGETQYF
TRBJ2-3,-,TRBD2,TRBV5-1,TGCGCCAGCAGCCGGACAGCGGGGGCCGGCACAGATACGCAGTATTTT,CASSRTAGAGTDTQYF
TRBJ1-6,-,-,TRBV30,TGTGCCTCCGAAGAACTGGGACTGCAGAATTCACCCCTCCACTTT,CASEELGLQNSPLHF
TRBJ2-1,-,-,TRBV27,TGTGCCAGCAGTTCAGGGACCTACAATGAGCAGTTCTTC,CASSSGTYNEQFF
TRBJ2-1,-,-,TRBV9,TGTGCCAGCTCTCAGACTCCTGGCGAGCAGTTCTTC,CASSQTPGEQFF
TRBJ1-1,-,-,TRBV9,TGTGCCAGCAGCGTACTAACAGGGCGGAGCACTGAAGCTTTCTTT,CASSVLTGRSTEAFF
TRBJ2-5,-,TRBD2,TRBV6-5,TGTGCCAGCACCACGGCTAGCGGGGGGGAAGAGACCCAGTACTTC,CASTTASGGEETQYF
TRBJ1-5,few,TRBD1,TRBV2,TGTGCCAGCAGCGGACAGGGCGATCAGCCCCAGCATTTT,CASSGQGDQPQHF
TRBJ1-1,-,TRBD1,TRBV7-3,TGTGCCAGCAGCCCTATGGGCGGGACAGGGAGGACTGAAGCTTTCTTT,CASSPMGGTGRTEAFF
TRBJ1-5,-,-,TRBV6-1,TGTGCCAGCAGTGAAGAACTTTCGGGAGGTCAGCCCCAGCATTTT,CASSEELSGGQPQHF
TRBJ2-7,-,-,TRBV7-9,TGTGCCAGCAGCTTGGCCCCCTACGAGCAGTACTTC,CASSLAPYEQYF
TRBJ2-4,-,-,TRBV6-5,TGTGCCAGCAGTTACTCGGCGACTAGGGCCAAAAACATTCAGTACTTC,CASSYSATRAKNIQYF
TRBJ1-1,-,TRBD1,TRBV4-2,TGTGCCAGCAGCCCCGCGGACAGGCTGGGCGGAAACACTGAAGCTTTCTTT,CASSPADRLGGNTEAFF
TRBJ2-7,-,TRBD1,TRBV27,TGTGCCAGCAGTCATAGGGACAGCTCCTACGAGCAGTACTTC,CASSHRDSSYEQYF
TRBJ1-5,-,-,TRBV2,TGTGCCAGCAGTGAACGTCCCCAGGACGGGGCCCAGCATTTT,CASSERPQDGAQHF
TRBJ2-6,-,TRBD1,TRBV7-9,TGTGCTTCGGGACAGGTTAGCTCTGGGGCCAACGTCCTGACTTTC,CASGQVSSGANVLTF
TRBJ1-6,-,TRBD1,TRBV7-6,TGTGCCAGCAGCACAGCCGACCCGGGACAGTATAATTTACCCCTCCACTTT,CASSTADPGQYNLPLHF
TRBJ2-7,-,TRBD2,TRBV6-5,TGTGCCAGCACCCCCGGGGGGGCACGAGGCTACGAGCAGTACTTC,CASTPGGARGYEQYF
TRBJ2-1,-,-,TRBV4-1,TGCGCCAGCAGCCAAGATCCATCCGGCAATGAGCAGTTCTTC,CASSQDPSGNEQFF
TRBJ2-5,-,TRBD2,TRBV11-2,TGTGCCAGCAGCTTAGTTAGCGGGGGGTCGCGGGAGACCCAGTACTTC,CASSLVSGGSRETQYF
TRBJ2-1,-,TRBD2,TRBV6-6,TGTGCCAGCAGACCCTTTAGCGGGGGGGCGAGGAATGAGCAGTTCTTC,CASRPFSGGARNEQFF
TRBJ1-1,-,-,TRBV13,TGTGCCAGCAGCGCAGGGGAGACTGAAGCTTTCTTT,CASSAGETEAFF
TRBJ1-2,-,TRBD1,TRBV19,TGTGCCAGTGATGGCTTGGGCCGGACAGGCCTCTATGGCTACACCTTC,CASDGLGRTGLYGYTF
TRBJ1-5,once,TRBD1,TRBV6-6,TGTGCCAGCACCCTGGCAGGGGGCTATCAAGGGCCCCAGCATTTT,CASTLAGGYQGPQHF
TRBJ2-7,-,TRBD1,TRBV4-3,TGCGCCAGCAGCCAACTAGGACAGGGAACGACCTACGAGCAGTACTTC,CASSQLGQGTTYEQYF
TRBJ2-3,-,TRBD1,TRBV5-1,TGCGCCAGCAGTCGGACAGGGGAGGCAGATACGCAGTATTTT,CASSRTGEADTQYF
TRBJ2-5,-,TRBD1,TRBV5-1,TGCGCCAGCAGCCACCGGACAGGGGGGGAGACCCAGTACTTC,CASSHRTGGETQYF
TRBJ2-1,-,TRBD2,TRBV18,TGTGCCAGCTCGTCGACTAGCGGGGGCCTGAGCTCCTACAATGAGCAGTTCTTC,CASSSTSGGLSSYNEQFF
TRBJ1-1,-,-,TRBV6-5,TGTGCCAGCAGTTACTCGAAAGGCTGGGCGGGTGAAGCTTTCTTT,CASSYSKGWAGEAFF
TRBJ1-1,-,-,TRBV12-5,TGTGCTAGTGGTGCGTCGACAGGAATTACTGAAGCTTTCTTT,CASGASTGITEAFF
TRBJ1-2,-,-,TRBV6-5,TGTGCCAGCAGTTACAGGGATGGAGCGGATGGCTACACCTTC,CASSYRDGADGYTF